One sample yielded the 11 T cell receptor beta chains listed below, sequenced in a study of blood T cell repertoires in COVID-19. The assay was immunoSEQ multiplex PCR, and TCRdb's table has in-frame clones only and misses some. There are 150,000 to 200,000 clones in the sample; 65% to 85% occur only once, and 6.5% to 8.5% lies in the top ten. The specimen sequenced was peripheral blood. The origin of the receptors is a woman aged 40-49 years with COVID-19, enrolled during active disease.

The rearrangement joins TRBV11-2 to TRBJ1-2, with D possibly TRBD1 on 5 matching bases. Germline values: CDR1 SGHAT, CDR2 FQNNGV. This CDR3 is built from 17 residues. Trimming removed 3 bases at V and 0 bases at J, with 17 bases between. The CDR3 protein is CASSFMVAGGSNYGYTF. CDR3 coding DNA: TGTGCCAGCAGCTTTATGGTAGCGGGGGGGTCTAACTATGGCTACACCTTC.

This rearrangement joins TRBV7-4 to TRBJ1-1; D possibly corresponds to TRBD1 (6 bases). V lost 4 bases to trimming and J lost 2 bases, with 17 bases between them. The germline V gene has CDR1 SGHVT and CDR2 SQSDAQ. The CDR3 is 16 amino acids. Here the CDR3 reads CASSSPHRGGNTEAFF. In DNA, the CDR3 is TGTGCCAGCAGCTCACCCCATAGGGGGGGTAACACTGAAGCTTTCTTT.

For this clone: The same CDR3 also results from other DNA sequences found in this sample. V gene TRBV2 combines with J gene TRBJ2-1; 10 nucleotides align to TRBD2. The CDR3 sequence is 13 residues long. Germline CDR1 and CDR2: SNHLY and FYNNEI. Germline trimming cut 4 bases from V and 8 bases from J; bases unmatched to any gene: 2. The CDR3 bases are TGTGCCAGCAGTGGACTAGCGGGCGATGAGCAGTTCTTC. This translates into CASSGLAGDEQFF.

This clone was seen a handful of times. This sequence joins TRBV5-1 and TRBJ2-7; a weak D match, TRBD1 (6 bases). Per germline, CDR1 SGHRS and CDR2 YFSETQ. Deletions cut 5 bases from V and 3 bases from J, with 21 bases between. The CDR3 is 16 amino acids. The CDR3 DNA sequence: TGCGCCAGCAGAGGGAAAGGGCAGGGGTACATCTACGAGCAGTACTTC. It encodes CASRGKGQGYIYEQYF.

This clone was picked up a small number of times. This chain uses TRBV6-5 with TRBJ1-3; no clear D gene. The V end was cut by 7 bases, the J end by 4 bases, with 14 bases between. Germline CDR1 reads MNHEY; CDR2 reads SVGAGI. This CDR3 is 14 amino acids long. CDR3 in DNA: TGTGCCAGCAACCCTAGTTTATCCGGAAACACCATATATTTT. Translated: CASNPSLSGNTIYF.

This chain connects TRBV6-6 to TRBJ2-5; no clear D gene. This CDR3 comprises 13 residues. Trimming shortened V by 2 bases and J by 5 bases, and 9 bases separated the two germline ends. Looked up from germline, CDR1 is MNHNY and CDR2 is SVGAGI (reference sequence). For the CDR3, the DNA is TGTGCCAGCAGTTACCCTCCCTTGGAGACCCAGTACTTC. This gives the protein CASSYPPLETQYF.

V is TRBV15 and J is TRBJ1-2, with TRBD1 matching over 7 bases. V was pared by 5 bases and J by 6 bases, with 6 bases of the junction left unmatched. Per germline, CDR1 LNHNV and CDR2 YYDKDF (reference sequence). This CDR3 spans 13 amino acids. CDR3 residues: CATSPRDSHGYTF. In DNA, the CDR3 is TGTGCCACCAGCCCACGGGACAGTCATGGCTACACCTTC.

The chain recombines TRBV5-4 with TRBJ2-2; TRBD1 might be the D (7 bases). V shed 10 bases and J shed 2 bases, with 12 bases lying between them. Germline V gene data show CDR1 as SGHNT and CDR2 as YYREEE (reference sequence). The CDR3 loop spans 13 amino acids. CDR3 loop: CAGGTVNTGELFF. The CDR3 bases are TGTGCCGGGGGGACAGTAAACACCGGGGAGCTGTTTTTT.

This rearrangement joins TRBV23-1 to TRBJ2-5; 7 bases line up with TRBD2. TRBV23-1 counts as an open reading frame of uncertain function. With 0 bases clipped from V and 2 bases from J, the junction kept 3 bases outside the gene matches. CDR3 length: 15 residues. CDR3 in DNA: TGCGCCAGCAGTCAATCGTGGGGGGGGCAAGAGACCCAGTACTTC. Protein product: CASSQSWGGQETQYF.

The gene calls are TRBV28 and TRBJ2-1; TRBD2 matches 12 bases. The CDR3 has 14 amino acids. Germline trimming cut 10 bases from V and 9 bases from J; bases unmatched to any gene: 10. The V gene's germline CDR1 is MDHEN and CDR2 SYDVKM. DNA of the CDR3: TGTGCCATACAAGGGCCTAGCGGGAGGGGTGAGCAGTTCTTC. Its translation is CAIQGPSGRGEQFF.

The rearrangement links TRBV5-4 to TRBJ1-5; D remains ambiguous. The CDR3 consists of 14 residues. V dropped 3 bases and J dropped 7 bases, with 14 bases sitting between them. Germline V gene sequence: CDR1 SGHNT, CDR2 YYREEE (reference sequence). CDR3 amino acids: CASSSVGGSQPQHF. CDR3 sequence (DNA): TGTGCCAGCAGCTCGGTCGGAGGGAGCCAGCCCCAGCATTTT.